The following is a TCR beta chain sequence with its context. Its antigen has not been determined. No per-base quality is available; no much larger clone lies one base away. This specimen belongs to a study of control samples from healthy donors and cancer patients (dated by TCRdb to the early 2020s). The library was produced with the immunoSEQ multiplex PCR assay. In TCRdb, the immuneACCESS table is reduced to in-frame sequences with V and J assigned. These tables do not hold every clone; where another copy was compared, an unresolved V gene accounts for under half, and the others remain unexplained. The sample table shows roughly 140,000 clones, and 93% are seen once. Of the sample, approximately 2.5% falls within the top ten clones. The CDR3 spans 15 residues, from the cysteine through the phenylalanine. Kept here is only the CDR3 DNA, which spans 45 bases and is read in frame from base 1. The germline V gene (reference sequence) provides CDR1 SEHNR and CDR2 FQNEAQ. The V end loses 6 bases and the J end loses 0 bases, and a stretch of 13 bases separates them.

The sequence was obtained from a man aged 50 or older in good health. Rearrangement joined TRBV7-9 to TRBJ2-3; no D segment can be confidently identified. Sequencing input: blood. CDR3 loop: CASSPSGASTDTQYF. The DNA sequence is TGTGCCAGCAGTCCCAGTGGTGCTAGCACAGATACGCAGTATTTT.